Sequencing of this T cell receptor beta chain was carried out in a study of low-dose radiotherapy and immunotherapy resistance in tumors. Time point denoted: before trial treatment. Donors received nivolumab, ipilimumab, aspirin, low-dose cyclophosphamide and low-dose radiotherapy. The table lists this clonotype with many counts. Primers used for first-strand cDNA, a TRAV- and TRBV-specific set, covered both alpha and beta chains. It was with a constant-region primer and a V-primer adapter that TCRs were amplified over approximately 20 PCR cycles. MiXCR, run by TCRdb on the reads, gives a single entry per CDR3 protein. The sample has under 90,000 distinct CDR3 sequences, roughly 19% seen once. CDR1 is MNHEY and CDR2 is SVGAGI in the germline V gene. The junction had 9 bases not matched to a gene; V was cut back by 0 bases and J by 0 bases. The CDR3 sequence is 20 residues long.

Sequencing used PBMCs, obtained before treatment. The chain carries TRBV6-5 and TRBJ1-6, with 9 bases matching TRBD1. The source is a male donor with prostate cancer. For the CDR3, the DNA is TGTGCCAGCAGTTACTCGAGTGGGGGACAGGGTGGCTCCTATAATTCACCCCTCCACTTT. Translating gives CASSYSSGGQGGSYNSPLHF.